The rows below give T cell receptor beta chains drawn from one sample of a study of identical twins. TCRdb re-called the 5' RACE reads with MiXCR, one entry per CDR3 protein. The sample records about 550,000 distinct CDR3 sequences, more than 20% being singletons. The same data also contributed to another study, on yellow fever vaccine responses in identical twins.

The specimen was CD4+ T cells sorted from blood. The receptors originated from a young woman in good health. Both conserved end residues are trimmed from each CDR3. Clone size, where shown, is once, few, many, or a class for clones that have expanded.

v_call	clone_size	j_call	cdr3_aa
TRBV5-1	-	TRBJ2-3	ASSLELAGSTDTQY
TRBV5-6	-	TRBJ2-5	ASSETGVLPQETQY
TRBV29-1	few	TRBJ2-3	SAESGQTDTQY
TRBV20-1	-	TRBJ2-2	SALRGLNTGELF
TRBV4-2	-	TRBJ2-2	ASSQDLLGLAGDVDTGELF
TRBV7-3	few	TRBJ2-3	ASRITVTDTQY
TRBV11-3	-	TRBJ2-2	ASSLEGTYTGELF
TRBV20-1	few	TRBJ2-3	SAPNSGGTDTQY
TRBV7-9	-	TRBJ2-3	ASSLAVADTQY
TRBV19	-	TRBJ2-2	ASSVSDPGELF
TRBV5-1	many	TRBJ2-3	ASSLSSSTDTQY
TRBV5-1	many	TRBJ2-1	ASSVSTSVTGTEQF
TRBV6-5	-	TRBJ1-1	ASSSPGGRTEAF
TRBV3-1	-	TRBJ1-2	ASSQAGQGTIGYT
TRBV19	-	TRBJ2-2	ASSIGSGELF
TRBV20-1	-	TRBJ1-5	SAREGRSNQPQH
TRBV12-3/TRBV12-4	-	TRBJ2-2	ASSLDLGVRELF
TRBV15	-	TRBJ2-7	ATSRDLGQGYEQY
TRBV20-1	few	TRBJ2-7	SARGWGTYEQY
TRBV24-1	few	TRBJ1-2	ATSDRQNGYT
TRBV12-3/TRBV12-4	-	TRBJ2-2	ASSLQGEVSTGELF
TRBV20-1	-	TRBJ2-1	SARGGSVNYNEQF
TRBV9	once	TRBJ2-2	ASSDQAGTSGAGELF
TRBV2	-	TRBJ2-7	ASRATSGRTYEQY
TRBV5-1	many	TRBJ2-3	ASSWRLVGDTQY
TRBV2	-	TRBJ2-1	ASSNLGLAGGEQF
TRBV15	once	TRBJ2-1	ATSSLAGGASEQF
TRBV4-1	few	TRBJ1-1	ASSQGAGPNTEAF
TRBV2	-	TRBJ2-7	ASSEGTGPYEQY
TRBV10-3	few	TRBJ2-5	AISEKKGNQETQY
TRBV6-1	few	TRBJ2-5	ASSLLGREETQY
TRBV20-1	-	TRBJ2-4	SARLRPVGAKNIQY
TRBV19	few	TRBJ1-5	ASSQKISIQPQH
TRBV12-3/TRBV12-4	many	TRBJ2-3	ASSGGQKSTDTQY
TRBV7-9	-	TRBJ2-1	ASSLGQWTYNEQF
TRBV5-5	few	TRBJ2-2	ASSWGPPGAGELF
TRBV12-3/TRBV12-4	-	TRBJ2-5	ASSGDRGSETQY
TRBV11-1	many	TRBJ2-5	ASSRMGGGETQY
TRBV28	-	TRBJ2-3	ASRTIDTQY
TRBV6-5	-	TRBJ2-2	ASSYSGWKGTGELF
TRBV10-3	few	TRBJ1-5	AIRDSNQPQH
TRBV5-1	many	TRBJ2-3	ASSRRTSTDTQY
TRBV2	-	TRBJ1-5	ASSYDGTGRGNQPQH
TRBV20-1	-	TRBJ2-6	SVMTGGSGANVLT
TRBV25-1	-	TRBJ2-1	ASSDVREHNEQF
TRBV3-1	few	TRBJ1-6	ASSQVGTGHSPLH
TRBV3-1	-	TRBJ2-6	ASSPEVGQGASGANVLT
TRBV7-9	few	TRBJ2-1	ASSKGLAGTSYNEQF
TRBV5-1	-	TRBJ2-1	ASSVKTGGMGARNEQF
TRBV3-1	-	TRBJ2-3	ASSQEGVFRNGEQY
TRBV11-1	-	TRBJ2-7	ASSTLGLAGPYEQY
TRBV15	-	TRBJ2-3	ATSPRPGIWTDTQY
TRBV2	-	TRBJ2-4	ASMPLLGDIQY
TRBV7-7	many	TRBJ2-5	ASSSGLARRSETQY
TRBV11-2	many	TRBJ2-1	ASSLVPAGALNEQF